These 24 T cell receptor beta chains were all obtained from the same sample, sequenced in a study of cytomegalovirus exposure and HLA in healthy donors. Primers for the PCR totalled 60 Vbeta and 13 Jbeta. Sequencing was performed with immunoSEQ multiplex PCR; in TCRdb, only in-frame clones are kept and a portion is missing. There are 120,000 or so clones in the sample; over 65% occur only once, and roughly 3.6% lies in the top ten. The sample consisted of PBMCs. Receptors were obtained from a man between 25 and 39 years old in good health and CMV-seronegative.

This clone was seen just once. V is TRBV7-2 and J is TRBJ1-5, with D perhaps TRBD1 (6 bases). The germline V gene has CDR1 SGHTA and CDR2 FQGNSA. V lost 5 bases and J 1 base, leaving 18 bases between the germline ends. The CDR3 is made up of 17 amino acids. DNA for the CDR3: TGTGCCAGCAGCCCCGGTAGGGCAGGGGCCAGCAATCAGCCCCAGCATTTT. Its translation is CASSPGRAGASNQPQHF.

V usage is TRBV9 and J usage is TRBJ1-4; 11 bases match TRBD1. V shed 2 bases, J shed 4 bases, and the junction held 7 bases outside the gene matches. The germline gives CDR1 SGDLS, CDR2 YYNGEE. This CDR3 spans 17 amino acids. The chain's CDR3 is CASSVGQGGALNEKLFF. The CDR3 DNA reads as TGTGCCAGCAGCGTGGGACAGGGGGGCGCCCTTAATGAAAAACTGTTTTTT.

CDR3 sequence: CASSEQVLGQPQHF. The CDR3 nucleotides read TGTGCCAGCTCAGAACAGGTGCTGGGTCAGCCCCAGCATTTT. The chain is built from TRBV18 and TRBJ1-5; weak D call: TRBD1 (5 bases). The V end lost 5 bases, the J end lost 6 bases, and 14 bases lay between the germline ends. Germline lookup yields CDR1 KGHSH and CDR2 LQKENI. The CDR3 contains 14 residues.

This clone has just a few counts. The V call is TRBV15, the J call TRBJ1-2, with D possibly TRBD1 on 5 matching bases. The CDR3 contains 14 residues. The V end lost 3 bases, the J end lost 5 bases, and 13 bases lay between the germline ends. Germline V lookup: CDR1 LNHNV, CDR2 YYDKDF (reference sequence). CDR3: CATSRDMDGYGYTF. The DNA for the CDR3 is TGTGCCACCAGCAGGGACATGGACGGGTATGGCTACACCTTC.

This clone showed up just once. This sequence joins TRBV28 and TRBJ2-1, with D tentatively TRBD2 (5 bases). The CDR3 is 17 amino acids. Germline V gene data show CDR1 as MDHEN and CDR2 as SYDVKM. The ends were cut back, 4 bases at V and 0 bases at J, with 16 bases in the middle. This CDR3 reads CASSSLGRASSYNEQFF. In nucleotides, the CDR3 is TGTGCCAGCAGTTCCCTAGGGCGGGCGAGCTCCTACAATGAGCAGTTCTTC.

CDR3 DNA: TGCGCCAGCAGCCCCACCACCTCCGACAGGCCGAAGACCCAGTACTTC. This sequence encodes CASSPTTSDRPKTQYF. The chain employs TRBV5-1 and TRBJ2-5; D perhaps matches TRBD1 (6 bases). The CDR3 runs 16 residues. Trimming removed 4 bases at V and 6 bases at J, with 22 bases between. The germline gives CDR1 SGHRS, CDR2 YFSETQ.

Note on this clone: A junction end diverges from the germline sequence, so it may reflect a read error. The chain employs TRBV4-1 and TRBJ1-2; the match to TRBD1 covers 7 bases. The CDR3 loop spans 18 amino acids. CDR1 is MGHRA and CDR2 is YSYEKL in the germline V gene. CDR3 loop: CASSQTPTEGAAKYGYTF. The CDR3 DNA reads TGCGCCAGCAGCCAAACCCCCACTGAGGGGGCGGCTAAGTATGGCTACACCTTC.

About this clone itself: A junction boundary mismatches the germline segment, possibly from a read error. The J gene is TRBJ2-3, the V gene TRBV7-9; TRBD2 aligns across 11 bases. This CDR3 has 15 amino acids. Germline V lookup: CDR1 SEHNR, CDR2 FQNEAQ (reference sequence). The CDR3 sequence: CASTLAGGNTDTQYF. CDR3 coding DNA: TGTGCCAGCACCTTAGCGGGGGGGAACACAGATACGCAGTATTTT.

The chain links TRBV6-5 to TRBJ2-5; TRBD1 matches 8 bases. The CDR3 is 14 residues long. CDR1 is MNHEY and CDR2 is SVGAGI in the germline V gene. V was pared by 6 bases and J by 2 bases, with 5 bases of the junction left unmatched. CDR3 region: CASRPRTGQETQYF. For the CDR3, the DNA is TGTGCCAGCAGACCAAGGACAGGGCAAGAGACCCAGTACTTC.

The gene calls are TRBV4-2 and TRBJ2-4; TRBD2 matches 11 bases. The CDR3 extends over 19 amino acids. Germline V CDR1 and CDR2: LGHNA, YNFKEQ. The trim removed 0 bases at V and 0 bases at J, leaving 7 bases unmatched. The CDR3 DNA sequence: TGTGCCAGCAGCCAAGATTCACTAGCGGGAGAACTAGCCAAAAACATTCAGTACTTC. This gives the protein CASSQDSLAGELAKNIQYF.

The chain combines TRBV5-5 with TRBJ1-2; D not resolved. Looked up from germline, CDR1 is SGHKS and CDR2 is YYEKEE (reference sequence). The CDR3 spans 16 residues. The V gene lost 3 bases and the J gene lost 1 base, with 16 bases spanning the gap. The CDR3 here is CASSYGVPSINYGYTF. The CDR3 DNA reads TGTGCCAGCAGCTACGGGGTGCCCTCCATTAACTATGGCTACACCTTC.

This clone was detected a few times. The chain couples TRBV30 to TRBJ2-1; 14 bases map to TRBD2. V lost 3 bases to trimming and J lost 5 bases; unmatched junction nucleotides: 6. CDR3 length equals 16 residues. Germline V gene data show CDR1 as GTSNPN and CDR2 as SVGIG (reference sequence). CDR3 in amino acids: CAWRLSGLAGDNEQFF. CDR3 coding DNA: TGTGCCTGGAGACTCTCGGGACTAGCGGGGGACAATGAGCAGTTCTTC.

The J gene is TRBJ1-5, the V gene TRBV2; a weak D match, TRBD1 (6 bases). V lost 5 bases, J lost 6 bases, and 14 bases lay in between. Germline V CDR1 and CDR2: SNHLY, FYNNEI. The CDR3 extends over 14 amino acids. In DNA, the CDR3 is TGTGCCAGCAGTAGGACAGTGGATAGTCAGCCCCAGCATTTT. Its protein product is CASSRTVDSQPQHF.

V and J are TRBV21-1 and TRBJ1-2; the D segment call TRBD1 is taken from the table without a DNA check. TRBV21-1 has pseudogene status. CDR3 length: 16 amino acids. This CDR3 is CASSEQTMKTNYGYTF. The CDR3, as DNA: TGTGCCAGCAGCGAACAAACAATGAAGACTAACTATGGCTACACCTTC.

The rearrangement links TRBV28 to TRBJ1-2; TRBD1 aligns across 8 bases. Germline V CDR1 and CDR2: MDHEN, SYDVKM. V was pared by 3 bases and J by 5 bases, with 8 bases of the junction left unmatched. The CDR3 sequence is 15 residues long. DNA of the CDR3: TGTGCCAGCAGTTTCGTTCAGGGGGCAGGGTATGGCTACACCTTC. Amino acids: CASSFVQGAGYGYTF.

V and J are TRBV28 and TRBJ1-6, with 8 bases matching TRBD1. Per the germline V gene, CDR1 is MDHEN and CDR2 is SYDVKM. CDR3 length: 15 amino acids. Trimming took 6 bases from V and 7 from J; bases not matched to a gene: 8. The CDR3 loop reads CASRRTGTGNSPLHF. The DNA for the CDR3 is TGTGCCAGCAGACGGACAGGGACCGGCAATTCACCCCTCCACTTT.

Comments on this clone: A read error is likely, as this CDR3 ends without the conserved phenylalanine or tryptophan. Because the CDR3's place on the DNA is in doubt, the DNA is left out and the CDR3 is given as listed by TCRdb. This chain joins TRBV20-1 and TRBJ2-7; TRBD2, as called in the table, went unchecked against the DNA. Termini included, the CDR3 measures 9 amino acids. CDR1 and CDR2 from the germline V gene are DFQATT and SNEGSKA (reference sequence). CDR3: CSARSSGEP.

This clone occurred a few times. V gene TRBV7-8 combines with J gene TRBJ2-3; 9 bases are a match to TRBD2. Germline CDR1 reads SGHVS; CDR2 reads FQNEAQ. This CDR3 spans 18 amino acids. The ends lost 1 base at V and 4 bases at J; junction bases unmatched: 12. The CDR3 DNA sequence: TGTGCCAGCAGCTTAGGCGGGAGTAGCGGGAGATCTCCAGATACGCAGTATTTT. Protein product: CASSLGGSSGRSPDTQYF.

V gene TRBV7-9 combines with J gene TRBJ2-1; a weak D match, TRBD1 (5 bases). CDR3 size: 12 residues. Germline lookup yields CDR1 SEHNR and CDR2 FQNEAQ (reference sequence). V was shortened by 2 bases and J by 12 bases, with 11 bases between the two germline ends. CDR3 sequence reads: CASSLRQGGQFF. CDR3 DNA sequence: TGTGCCAGCAGCTTACGGCAGGGTGGGCAGTTCTTC.

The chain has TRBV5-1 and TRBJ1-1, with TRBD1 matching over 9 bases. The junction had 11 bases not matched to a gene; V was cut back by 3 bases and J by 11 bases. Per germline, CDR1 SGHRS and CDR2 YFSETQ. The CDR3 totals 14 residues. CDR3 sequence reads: CASSSNSGTGLAFF. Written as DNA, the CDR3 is TGCGCCAGCAGCTCAAATTCCGGGACAGGGCTGGCTTTCTTT. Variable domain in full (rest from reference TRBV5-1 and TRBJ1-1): KAGVTQTPRYLIKTRGQQVTLSCSPISGHRSVSWYQQTPGQGLQFLFEYFSETQRNKGNFPGRFSGRQFSNSRSEMNVSTLELGDSALYLCASSSNSGTGLAFFGQGTRLTVV.

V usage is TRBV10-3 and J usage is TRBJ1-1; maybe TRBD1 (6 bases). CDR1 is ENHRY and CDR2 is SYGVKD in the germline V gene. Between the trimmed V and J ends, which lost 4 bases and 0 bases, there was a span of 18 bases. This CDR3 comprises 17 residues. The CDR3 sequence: CAISGDKQPPMNTEAFF. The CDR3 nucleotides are TGTGCCATCAGTGGGGACAAGCAACCACCCATGAACACTGAAGCTTTCTTT.

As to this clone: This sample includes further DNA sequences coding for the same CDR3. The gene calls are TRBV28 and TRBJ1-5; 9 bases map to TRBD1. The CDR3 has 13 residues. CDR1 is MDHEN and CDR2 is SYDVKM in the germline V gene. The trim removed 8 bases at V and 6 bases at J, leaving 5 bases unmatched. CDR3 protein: CASEGQGTQPQHF. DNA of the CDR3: TGTGCCAGCGAGGGACAGGGAACTCAGCCCCAGCATTTT.

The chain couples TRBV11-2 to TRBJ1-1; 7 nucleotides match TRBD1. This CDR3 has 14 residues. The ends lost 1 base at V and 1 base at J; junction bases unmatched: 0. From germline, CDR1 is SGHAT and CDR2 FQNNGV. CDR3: CASSLGQGNTEAFF. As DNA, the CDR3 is TGTGCCAGCAGCTTAGGACAGGGGAACACTGAAGCTTTCTTT.

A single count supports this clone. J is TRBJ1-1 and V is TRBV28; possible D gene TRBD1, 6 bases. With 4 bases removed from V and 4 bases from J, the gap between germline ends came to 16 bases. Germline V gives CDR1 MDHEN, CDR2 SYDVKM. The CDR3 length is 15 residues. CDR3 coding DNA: TGTGCCAGCAGTTCGGGGGGAGGGGGTAGCACTGAAGCTTTCTTT. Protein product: CASSSGGGGSTEAFF.